This TCR beta chain originates from a study of shared clonotypes between healthy human individuals. The table came from immunoSEQ multiplex PCR; TCRdb's copy has only in-frame clones and leaves some out. Counted here are 950,000 to 1,300,000 clones, roughly 75% occurring once; the ten biggest clones make up roughly 1.5%. The ends lost 5 bases at V and 6 bases at J; junction bases unmatched: 10. CDR1 is SNHLY and CDR2 is FYNNEI in the germline V gene. CDR3 length: 14 amino acids. This sequence originates from a man aged 18 to 30 in good health. The V call is TRBV2, the J call TRBJ2-7; 7 bases map to TRBD1. Sequenced: memory CD4+ T cells sorted from blood. Subset of the sample: CD45RA-negative fraction. The CDR3 sequence is CASSLTGSGFEQYF. CDR3 coding DNA: TGTGCCAGCAGTCTGACAGGGAGTGGGTTCGAGCAGTACTTC.